The rows below give T cell receptor beta chains drawn from one sample of a study of shared clonotypes between healthy human individuals. The table came from immunoSEQ multiplex PCR; TCRdb's copy has only in-frame clones and leaves some out. Of some 1 million clones listed, 60% to 80% are singletons. The material sequenced was memory CD4+ T cells sorted from blood. The receptor set was obtained from a man aged 18 to 29 in good health. Each CDR3 is given with its conserved first and last residue. D genes are given only for firm matches. Clone size is given for some rows only: seen once, a few or many times, or a class if the clone is expanded.

NA,TRBJ1-1,TRBV5-1,NA,CASSWGGGTEAFF,TGCGCCAGCAGCTGGGGGGGAGGCACTGAAGCTTTCTTT
NA,TRBJ1-2,TRBV6-6,NA,CASSYSSGASGYTF,TGTGCCAGCAGTTACTCGAGTGGTGCCTCAGGCTACACCTTC
NA,TRBJ1-2,TRBV18,NA,CASSPLQGNGYTF,TGTGCCAGCTCACCGCTACAGGGAAATGGCTACACCTTC
few,TRBJ1-2,TRBV19,NA,CASSKPREDYGYTF,TGTGCCAGTAGTAAACCCAGGGAAGACTATGGCTACACCTTC
NA,TRBJ2-5,TRBV9,NA,CASSPGTAQETQYF,TGTGCCAGCAGTCCTGGAACCGCTCAAGAGACCCAGTACTTC
NA,TRBJ2-1,TRBV7-9,NA,CASSFVMGSSYNEQFF,TGTGCCAGCAGCTTTGTTATGGGGAGCTCCTACAATGAGCAGTTCTTC
NA,TRBJ2-3,TRBV13,NA,CASSLVRTHFDLDTQYF,TGTGCCAGCAGCTTAGTTCGGACACATTTTGATTTGGATACGCAGTATTTT
NA,TRBJ2-7,TRBV10-3,TRBD2,CATEAGGTYEQYF,TGTGCCACCGAAGCGGGGGGCACCTACGAGCAGTACTTC
many,TRBJ2-1,TRBV7-2,NA,CASSLATRVYNEQFF,TGTGCCAGCAGCTTAGCCACGCGAGTTTACAATGAGCAGTTCTTC
once,TRBJ2-2,TRBV7-2,NA,CASSLLAGPNTGELFF,TGTGCCAGCAGCTTACTGGCGGGGCCGAACACCGGGGAGCTGTTTTTT
NA,TRBJ2-5,TRBV5-5,NA,CASSFAGSAETQYF,TGTGCCAGCAGCTTCGCGGGATCGGCAGAGACCCAGTACTTC
NA,TRBJ2-7,TRBV5-1,NA,CASRFDKLETYEQYF,TGCGCCAGCAGGTTCGACAAGCTCGAAACCTACGAGCAGTACTTC
NA,TRBJ2-1,TRBV7-9,TRBD2,CASSSPLAGVSNEQFF,TGTGCCAGCAGCTCCCCTCTGGCGGGGGTCTCCAATGAGCAGTTCTTC
NA,TRBJ2-2,TRBV10-3,NA,CAARERVDTGELFF,TGTGCCGCCAGGGAGCGGGTGGACACCGGGGAGCTGTTTTTT
once,TRBJ2-7,TRBV2,TRBD1,CASSANRGSYEQYF,TGTGCCAGCAGTGCGAACAGGGGATCCTACGAGCAGTACTTC
NA,TRBJ2-5,TRBV10-1,TRBD2,CASSAPGGQETQYF,TGCGCCAGCAGTGCTCCGGGGGGACAAGAGACCCAGTACTTC
NA,TRBJ1-5,TRBV5-1,TRBD1,CASSSGQGRDQPQHF,TGCGCCAGCAGCTCAGGACAGGGACGGGATCAGCCCCAGCATTTT
NA,TRBJ1-2,TRBV14,TRBD1,CASSQDQGQGAVGYTF,TGTGCCAGCAGCCAAGATCAGGGACAGGGGGCGGTCGGCTACACCTTC
many,TRBJ1-4,TRBV15,NA,CATRGGINEKLFF,TGTGCCACCAGGGGGGGGATTAATGAAAAACTGTTTTTT
NA,TRBJ1-5,TRBV19,NA,CASSIFPGNQPQHF,TGTGCCAGTAGTATTTTTCCAGGCAATCAGCCCCAGCATTTT
few,TRBJ2-3,TRBV5-1,TRBD2,CASSPGGATDTQYF,TGCGCCAGCAGCCCGGGGGGGGCCACAGATACGCAGTATTTT
NA,TRBJ1-1,TRBV5-4,NA,CASSIGTKPTLNTEAFF,TGTGCCAGCAGCATTGGGACAAAACCTACTTTGAACACTGAAGCTTTCTTT
many,TRBJ2-6,TRBV5-6,TRBD1,CASSLGQGFSGANVLTF,TGTGCCAGCAGCTTGGGACAGGGGTTCTCTGGGGCCAACGTCCTGACTTTC
NA,TRBJ2-5,TRBV11-2,NA,CASSYITTETQYF,TGTGCCAGCAGCTACATTACAACCGAGACCCAGTACTTC
NA,TRBJ2-2,TRBV6-1,TRBD2,CASSVSGRAPGELFF,TGTGCCAGCAGTGTTAGCGGGAGGGCCCCAGGGGAGCTGTTTTTT
NA,TRBJ1-3,TRBV6-1,NA,CASVRAGNTIYF,TGTGCCAGCGTCAGGGCTGGAAACACCATATATTTT
NA,TRBJ2-5,TRBV7-9,TRBD2,CASSLRLAQQETQYF,TGTGCCAGCAGCTTGAGACTAGCACAACAAGAGACCCAGTACTTC
NA,TRBJ2-2,TRBV2,NA,CASRVGVGLISGELFF,TGTGCCAGCAGAGTGGGAGTAGGGTTAATCAGCGGGGAGCTGTTTTTT
NA,TRBJ2-3,TRBV18,NA,CASSPLQSSTDTQYF,TGTGCCAGCTCACCGCTTCAGAGTAGCACAGATACGCAGTATTTT
NA,TRBJ1-1,TRBV5-1,TRBD1,CASSLDRGPAEAFF,TGCGCCAGCAGCTTAGACAGGGGGCCTGCTGAAGCTTTCTTT
NA,TRBJ1-2,TRBV5-1,NA,CASSLARQVGGYTF,TGCGCCAGCAGCTTGGCCAGGCAGGTCGGTGGCTACACCTTC
NA,TRBJ2-2,TRBV6-1,NA,CASTRSNTGELFF,TGTGCCAGCACCAGATCGAACACCGGGGAGCTGTTTTTT
NA,TRBJ1-4,TRBV5-6,TRBD1,CASSSYRGGGEKLFF,TGTGCCAGCAGCTCCTACAGGGGCGGGGGTGAAAAACTGTTTTTT
NA,TRBJ1-1,TRBV27,NA,CASSLGGNTEAFF,TGTGCCAGCAGCCTCGGCGGGAACACTGAAGCTTTCTTT
NA,TRBJ2-5,TRBV7-9,TRBD2,CASSSLSAGVQETQYF,TGTGCCAGCAGCTCCTTGTCGGCGGGAGTTCAAGAGACCCAGTACTTC
few,TRBJ2-1,TRBV11-1,TRBD2,CASSLRIGLAGEQFF,TGTGCCAGCAGCTTACGGATCGGACTAGCGGGGGAGCAGTTCTTC
NA,TRBJ1-2,TRBV6-1,NA,CASSVNSFYGYTF,TGTGCCAGCAGTGTAAACTCCTTCTATGGCTACACCTTC
NA,TRBJ2-5,TRBV5-1,TRBD1,CASSLGQGSGETQYF,TGCGCCAGCAGCCTTGGACAGGGGTCGGGGGAGACCCAGTACTTC
NA,TRBJ1-4,TRBV15,NA,CATSRDQSSEKLFF,TGTGCCACCAGCAGAGATCAGTCCAGCGAAAAACTGTTTTTT